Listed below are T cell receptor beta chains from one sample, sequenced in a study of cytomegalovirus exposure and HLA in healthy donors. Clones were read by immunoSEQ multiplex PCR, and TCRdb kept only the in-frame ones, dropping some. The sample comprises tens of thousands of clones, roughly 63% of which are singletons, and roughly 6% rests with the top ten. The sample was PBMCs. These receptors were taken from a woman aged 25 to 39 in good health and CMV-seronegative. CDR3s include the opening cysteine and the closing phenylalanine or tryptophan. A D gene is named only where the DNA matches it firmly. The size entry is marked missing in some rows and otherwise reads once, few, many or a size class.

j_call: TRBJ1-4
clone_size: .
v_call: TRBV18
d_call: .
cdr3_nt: TGTGCCAGCTCACCCTTTGACAGCCTTGCAACTAATGAAAAACTGTTTTTT
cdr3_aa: CASSPFDSLATNEKLFF

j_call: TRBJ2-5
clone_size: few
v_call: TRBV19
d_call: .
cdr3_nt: TGTGCCAGTAGTTCCAGGGTAAAGACCCAGTACTTC
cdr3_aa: CASSSRVKTQYF

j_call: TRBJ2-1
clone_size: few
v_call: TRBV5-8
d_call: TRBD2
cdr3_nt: TGTGCCAGCAGCACGGTAGCGGGGGAGTACAATGAGCAGTTCTTC
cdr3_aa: CASSTVAGEYNEQFF

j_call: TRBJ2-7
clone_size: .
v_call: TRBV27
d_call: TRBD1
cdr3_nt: TGTGCCAGCAGTTTTAGGGAAAGGGGGCAGCGGGAGCAGTACTTC
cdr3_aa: CASSFRERGQREQYF

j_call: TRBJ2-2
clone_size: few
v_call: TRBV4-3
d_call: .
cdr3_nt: TGCGCCAGCAAGTCAGGGTTGATTTCTGCCGGGGAGCTGTTTTTT
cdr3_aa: CASKSGLISAGELFF

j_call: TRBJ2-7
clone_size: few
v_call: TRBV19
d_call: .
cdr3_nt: TGTGCCAGTAGTATAGGGGCCGAGCAGTACTTC
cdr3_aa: CASSIGAEQYF

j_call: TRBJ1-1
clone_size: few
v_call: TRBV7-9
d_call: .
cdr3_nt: TGTGCCAGCAGCTTGAGGGTTGCTGAAGCTTTCTTT
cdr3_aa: CASSLRVAEAFF

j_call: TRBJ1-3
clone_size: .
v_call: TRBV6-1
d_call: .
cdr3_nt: TGTGCCAGCAGAAGGGAGATTGGAAACACCATATATTTT
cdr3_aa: CASRREIGNTIYF

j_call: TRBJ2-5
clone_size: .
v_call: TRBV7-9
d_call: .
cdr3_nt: TGTGCCAGCAGCTTATTACTCCCCGGGGGTGGAGAGACCCAGTACTTC
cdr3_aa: CASSLLLPGGGETQYF

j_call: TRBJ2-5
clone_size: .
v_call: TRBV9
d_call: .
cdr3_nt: TGTGCCAGCAGCGTAGAGCGGGCAGGGGGAAAGACCCAGTACTTC
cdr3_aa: CASSVERAGGKTQYF

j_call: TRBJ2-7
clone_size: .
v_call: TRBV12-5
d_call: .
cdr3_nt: TGTGCTAGTGGGCCCGACAGGTCCTACGAGCAGTACTTC
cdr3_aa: CASGPDRSYEQYF

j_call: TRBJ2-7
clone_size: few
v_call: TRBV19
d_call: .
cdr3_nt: TGTGCCAGTAGTATAGAAGGGGGGGAAGAGCAGTACTTC
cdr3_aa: CASSIEGGEEQYF

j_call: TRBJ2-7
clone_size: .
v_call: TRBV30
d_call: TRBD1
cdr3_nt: TGTGCCTGGAGTGTACCGGGGAGGACAGGGCGGGCGCAGTACTTC
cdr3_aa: CAWSVPGRTGRAQYF

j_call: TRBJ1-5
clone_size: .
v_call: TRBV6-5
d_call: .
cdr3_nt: TGTGCCAGCAGACCCCCCGGGGTGGGCAATCAGCCCCAGCATTTT
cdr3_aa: CASRPPGVGNQPQHF

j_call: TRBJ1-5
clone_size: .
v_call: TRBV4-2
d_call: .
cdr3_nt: TGTGCCAGCAGCCAAGTGGCCGGGGAGAGCAATCAGCCCCAGCATTTT
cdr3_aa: CASSQVAGESNQPQHF

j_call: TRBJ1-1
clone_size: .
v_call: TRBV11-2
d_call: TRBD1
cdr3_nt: TGTGCCAGCAGCCCCGGGACAGGCGCTGAAGCTTTCTTT
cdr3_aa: CASSPGTGAEAFF

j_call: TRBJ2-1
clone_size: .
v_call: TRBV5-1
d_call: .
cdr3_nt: TGCGCCAGCAGCTTGGCCCCGGACAATGAGCAGTTCTTC
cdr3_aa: CASSLAPDNEQFF

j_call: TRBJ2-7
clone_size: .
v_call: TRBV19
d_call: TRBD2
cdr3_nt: TGTGCCAGTAGTATAGGAGCGGGAGTGCTCCTCGAGCAGTACTTC
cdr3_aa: CASSIGAGVLLEQYF

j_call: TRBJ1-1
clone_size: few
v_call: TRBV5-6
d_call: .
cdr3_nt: TGTGCCAGCAGCTTTAGCCTCGGGGATACTGAAGCTTTCTTT
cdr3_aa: CASSFSLGDTEAFF

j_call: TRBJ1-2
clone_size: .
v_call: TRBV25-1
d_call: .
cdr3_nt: TGTGCCAGCAGAAAACAGGGTGGGAATGGCTACACCTTC
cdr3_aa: CASRKQGGNGYTF

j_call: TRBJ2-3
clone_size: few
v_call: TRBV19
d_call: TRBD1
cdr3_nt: TGTGCCAGTAGTATGGGGACAGGGGCAGATACGCAGTATTTT
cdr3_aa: CASSMGTGADTQYF

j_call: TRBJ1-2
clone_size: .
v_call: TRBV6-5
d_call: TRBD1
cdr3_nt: TGTGCCAGCAGTTACTCAGCCCGGACAGGGGAAAAAGGCTACACCTTC
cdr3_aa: CASSYSARTGEKGYTF

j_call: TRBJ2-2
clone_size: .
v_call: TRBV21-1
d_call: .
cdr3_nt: TGTGCCAGCAGCAAATCCCCTAATCGGACAGGGGAAACGAACACCGGGGAGCTGTTTTTT
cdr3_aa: CASSKSPNRTGETNTGELFF

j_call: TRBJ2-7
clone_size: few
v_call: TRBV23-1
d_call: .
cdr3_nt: TGCGCCAGCAGCCCCGGCCAATGCGAGGTGGCAGTGTACGAGCAGTACTTC
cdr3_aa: CASSPGQCEVAVYEQYF

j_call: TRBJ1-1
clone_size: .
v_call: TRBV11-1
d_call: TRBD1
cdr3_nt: TGTGCCAGCAGCCGAATGACAGGGGGGAGCATGAACACTGAAGCTTTCTTT
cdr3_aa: CASSRMTGGSMNTEAFF

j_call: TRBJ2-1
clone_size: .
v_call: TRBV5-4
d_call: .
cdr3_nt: TGTGCCAGCAGCTTGGATCGCTCCTACAATGAGCAGTTCTTC
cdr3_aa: CASSLDRSYNEQFF

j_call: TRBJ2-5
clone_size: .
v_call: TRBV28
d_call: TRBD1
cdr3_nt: TGTGCCAGCAGACCCTGGACAGGGTCCCAAGAGACCCAGTACTTC
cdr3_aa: CASRPWTGSQETQYF

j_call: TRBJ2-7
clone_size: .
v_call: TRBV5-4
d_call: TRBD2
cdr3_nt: TGTGCCAGCAGCCGGGACGGGGGGGACGAGCAGTACTTC
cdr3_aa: CASSRDGGDEQYF

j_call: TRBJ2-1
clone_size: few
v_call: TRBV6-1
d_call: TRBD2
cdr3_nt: TGTGCCAGCAGTGGACTAGCGGGCGGAGGTAGGGATGAGCAGTTCTTC
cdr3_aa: CASSGLAGGGRDEQFF

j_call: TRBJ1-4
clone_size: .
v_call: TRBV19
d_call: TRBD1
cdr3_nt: TGTGCCAGTAGTATGTCGACAGGGAATAATGAAAAACTGTTTTTT
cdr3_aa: CASSMSTGNNEKLFF

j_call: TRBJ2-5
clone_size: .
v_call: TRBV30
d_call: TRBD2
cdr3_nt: TGTGCCTACGAGGGACTAGAGCAAGAGACCCAGTACTTC
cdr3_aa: CAYEGLEQETQYF

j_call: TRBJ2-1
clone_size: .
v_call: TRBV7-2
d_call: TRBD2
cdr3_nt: TGTGCCAGCAGCCCCCGACTAGCGGGGATATACAATGAGCAGTTCTTC
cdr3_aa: CASSPRLAGIYNEQFF

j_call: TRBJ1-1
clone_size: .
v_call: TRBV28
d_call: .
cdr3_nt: TGTGCCAGCAGTTTATGGGGGTTCGAGGGGAACACTGAAGCTTTCTTT
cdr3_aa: CASSLWGFEGNTEAFF

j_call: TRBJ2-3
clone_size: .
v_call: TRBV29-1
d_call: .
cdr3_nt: TGCAGCGTTGTAGGGAGGAGTACAGATACGCAGTATTTT
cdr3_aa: CSVVGRSTDTQYF

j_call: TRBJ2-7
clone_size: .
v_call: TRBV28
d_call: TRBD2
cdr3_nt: TGTGCCAGCAGTTTACGGGTAGCGGGACATCGGGAGCAGTACTTC
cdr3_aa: CASSLRVAGHREQYF

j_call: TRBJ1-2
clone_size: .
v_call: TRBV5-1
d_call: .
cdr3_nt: TGCGCCAGCAGCCCAGGCTCGATTTTCGGTGGGGGCTACACCTTC
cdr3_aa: CASSPGSIFGGGYTF

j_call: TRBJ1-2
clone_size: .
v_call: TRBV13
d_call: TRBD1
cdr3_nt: TGTGCCAGCAGCCTTTCCGGGACAGGGGCCTATGGCTACACCTTC
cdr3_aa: CASSLSGTGAYGYTF

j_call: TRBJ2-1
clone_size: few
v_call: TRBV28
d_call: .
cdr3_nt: TGTGCCAGCAGCTCGCCATGGGGCGGGGATGAGCAGTTCTTC
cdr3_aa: CASSSPWGGDEQFF

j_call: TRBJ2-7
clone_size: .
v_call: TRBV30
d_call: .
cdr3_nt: TGTGCCCGGGGGAGCTCCTACGAGCAGTACTTC
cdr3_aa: CARGSSYEQYF

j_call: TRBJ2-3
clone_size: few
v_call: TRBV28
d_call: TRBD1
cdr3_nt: TGTGCCATCCGACAGGGGGCCACAGATACGCAGTATTTT
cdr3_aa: CAIRQGATDTQYF

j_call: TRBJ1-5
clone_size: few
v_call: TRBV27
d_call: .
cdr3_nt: TGTGCCAGCAGTTTAGGGGGGAATGGCAATCAGCCCCAGCATTTT
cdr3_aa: CASSLGGNGNQPQHF

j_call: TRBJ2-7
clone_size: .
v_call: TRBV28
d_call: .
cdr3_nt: TGTGCCAGCAGAGGACTGGAGTCCTACGAGCAGTACTTC
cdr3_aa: CASRGLESYEQYF

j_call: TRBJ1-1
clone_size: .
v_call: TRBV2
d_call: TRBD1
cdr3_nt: TGTGCCAGCCGGACGGACAGGAAGCTTGACTTT
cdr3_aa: CASRTDRKLDF

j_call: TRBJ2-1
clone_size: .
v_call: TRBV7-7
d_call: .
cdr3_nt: TGTGCCAGCAGCTTCGATGGGCCCGAGGGCAATGAGCAGTTCTTC
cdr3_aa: CASSFDGPEGNEQFF

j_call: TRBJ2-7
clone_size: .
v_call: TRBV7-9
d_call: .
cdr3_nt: TGTGCCAGCAGCTCCCCCGACAGGATACCCTTTGTCTACGAGCAGTACTTC
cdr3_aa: CASSSPDRIPFVYEQYF

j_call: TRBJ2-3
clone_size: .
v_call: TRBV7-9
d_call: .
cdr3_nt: TGTGCCAGCAGCCATTCGCCAGGGCGAAATACGCAGTATTTT
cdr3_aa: CASSHSPGRNTQYF

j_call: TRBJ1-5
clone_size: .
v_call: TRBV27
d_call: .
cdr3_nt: TGTGCCAGCAGCCCGAGACGGGGCAATCAGCCCCAGCATTTT
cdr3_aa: CASSPRRGNQPQHF

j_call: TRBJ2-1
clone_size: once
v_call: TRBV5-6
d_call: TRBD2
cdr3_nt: TGTGCCAGCAGCCGGGGACTAGCGGACTCCTACAATGAGCAGTTCTTC
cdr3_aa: CASSRGLADSYNEQFF

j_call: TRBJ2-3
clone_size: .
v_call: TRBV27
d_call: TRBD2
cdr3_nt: TGTGCCAGCAGACCCCCTGCGTTACTAGCGGGAGAAGCAGATACGCAGTATTTT
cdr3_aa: CASRPPALLAGEADTQYF

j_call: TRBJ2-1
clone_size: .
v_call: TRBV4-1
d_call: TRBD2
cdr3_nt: TGCGCCAGCAGCCAAGATGGGAGCGGGAGGGGCAATGAGCAGTTCTTC
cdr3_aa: CASSQDGSGRGNEQFF

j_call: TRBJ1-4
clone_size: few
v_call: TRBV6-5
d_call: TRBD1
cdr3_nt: TGTGCCAGCAGTAAGGACAGGGGAGGGGAAAAACTGTTTTTT
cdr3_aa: CASSKDRGGEKLFF

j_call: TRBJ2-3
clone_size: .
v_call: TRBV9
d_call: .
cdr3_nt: TGTGCCAGCAGCGTAGCTTACGGGGATGCCACAGATACGCAGTATTTT
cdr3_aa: CASSVAYGDATDTQYF

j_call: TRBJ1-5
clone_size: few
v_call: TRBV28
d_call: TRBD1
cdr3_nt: TGTGCCAGCAGTCCCCGGGGTTCAGGGGGCATTACTCAGCCCCAGCATTTT
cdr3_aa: CASSPRGSGGITQPQHF

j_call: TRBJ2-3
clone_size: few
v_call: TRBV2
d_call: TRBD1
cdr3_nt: TGTGCCAGCAGTGCCAGGACAGGGGGCCCAGATACGCAGTATTTT
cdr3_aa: CASSARTGGPDTQYF

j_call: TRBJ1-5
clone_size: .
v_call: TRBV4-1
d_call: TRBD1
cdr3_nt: TGCGCCAGCAGCCAAGGACGAGGGGGCCGTGAGCCCCAGCATTTT
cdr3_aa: CASSQGRGGREPQHF

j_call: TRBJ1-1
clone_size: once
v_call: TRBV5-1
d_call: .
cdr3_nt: TGCGCCAGCGCTTCTGGAAACCTAGTAGCTTTCTTT
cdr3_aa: CASASGNLVAFF

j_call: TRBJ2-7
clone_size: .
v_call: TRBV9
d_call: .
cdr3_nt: TGTGCCAGCAGCGAGAGGGGGGGCTACGAGCAGTACTTC
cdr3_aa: CASSERGGYEQYF